This TCR beta chain appears in the sequencing data of a study of blood T cell repertoires in COVID-19. Turning to the study itself: Researchers got acute and convalescent COVID-19 samples from the United States, Italy and Spain. T cells, B-cell-depleted T cells, or PBMCs provided the cDNA or gDNA that served as material.

As handled by the study authors: Amplified reference gene primers provided the basis for estimating nucleated cell counts. TCRdb keeps only in-frame clones here, not all; method: immunoSEQ multiplex PCR. The V and J calls and clone size are taken from that table; D and trimming were inferred from the DNA. The data contain around 25,000 clones, roughly 84% of them singletons. Trimming removed 3 bases from V and 2 bases from J; junction bases left unmatched: 1. CDR3 size: 14 residues. Germline assignment: CDR1 SGHRS and CDR2 YFSETQ. This receptor was taken from a man aged 70 or older with active COVID-19. Sequenced: peripheral blood. The V and J genes are TRBV5-1 and TRBJ1-2; 10 nucleotides agree with TRBD1. The CDR3 bases are TGCGCCAGCAGCTCGGGACAGGGGAACTATGGCTACACCTTC. Its protein is CASSSGQGNYGYTF. Based on the CDR3 plus reference TRBV5-1 and TRBJ1-2, the full variable domain is KAGVTQTPRYLIKTRGQQVTLSCSPISGHRSVSWYQQTPGQGLQFLFEYFSETQRNKGNFPGRFSGRQFSNSRSEMNVSTLELGDSALYLCASSSGQGNYGYTFGSGTRLTVV.